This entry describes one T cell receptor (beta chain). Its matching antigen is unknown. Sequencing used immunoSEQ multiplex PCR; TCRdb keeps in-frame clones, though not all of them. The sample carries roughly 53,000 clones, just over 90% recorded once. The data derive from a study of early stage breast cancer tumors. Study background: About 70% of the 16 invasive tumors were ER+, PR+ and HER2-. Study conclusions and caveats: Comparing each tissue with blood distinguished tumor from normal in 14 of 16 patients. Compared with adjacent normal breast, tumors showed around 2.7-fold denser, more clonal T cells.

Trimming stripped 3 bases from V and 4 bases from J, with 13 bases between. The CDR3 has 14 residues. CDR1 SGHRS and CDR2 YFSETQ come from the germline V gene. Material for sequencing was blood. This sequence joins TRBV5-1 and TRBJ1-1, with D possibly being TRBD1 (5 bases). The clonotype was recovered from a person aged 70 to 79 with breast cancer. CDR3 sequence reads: CASSSRDVGTEAFF. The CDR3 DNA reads TGCGCCAGCAGCTCCAGGGATGTTGGCACTGAAGCTTTCTTT.